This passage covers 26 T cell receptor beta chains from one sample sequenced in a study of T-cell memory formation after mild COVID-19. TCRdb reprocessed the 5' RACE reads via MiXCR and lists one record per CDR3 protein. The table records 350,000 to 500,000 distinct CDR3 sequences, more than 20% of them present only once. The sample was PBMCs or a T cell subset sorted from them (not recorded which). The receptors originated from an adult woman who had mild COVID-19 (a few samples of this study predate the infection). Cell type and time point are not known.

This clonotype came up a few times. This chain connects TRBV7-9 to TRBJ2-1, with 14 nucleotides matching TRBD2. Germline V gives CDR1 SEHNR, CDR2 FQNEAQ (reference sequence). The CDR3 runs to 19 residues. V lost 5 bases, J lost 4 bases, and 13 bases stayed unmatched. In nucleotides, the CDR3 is TGTGCCAGCAGCGTCGCCCCGGGACTAGCGGGAGTAGGGTACAATGAGCAGTTCTTC. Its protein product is CASSVAPGLAGVGYNEQFF.

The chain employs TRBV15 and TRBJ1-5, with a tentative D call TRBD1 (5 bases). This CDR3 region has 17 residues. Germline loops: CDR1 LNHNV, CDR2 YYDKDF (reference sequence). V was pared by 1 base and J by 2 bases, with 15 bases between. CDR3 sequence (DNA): TGTGCCACCAGCAGAGGAAGGAGGGGTGCCGGCAATCAGCCCCAGCATTTT. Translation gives CATSRGRRGAGNQPQHF. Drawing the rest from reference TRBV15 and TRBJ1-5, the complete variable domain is DAMVIQNPRYQVTQFGKPVTLSCSQTLNHNVMYWYQQKSSQAPKLLFHYYDKDFNNEADTPDNFQSRRPNTSFCFLDIRSPGLGDTAMYLCATSRGRRGAGNQPQHFGDGTRLSIL.

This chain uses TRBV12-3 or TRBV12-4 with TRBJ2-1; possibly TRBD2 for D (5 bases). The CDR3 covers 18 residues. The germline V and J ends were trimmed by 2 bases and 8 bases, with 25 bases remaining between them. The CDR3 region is CASSLSPTSFGSRDEQFF. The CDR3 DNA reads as TGTGCCAGCAGTTTATCCCCCACTAGTTTTGGTAGTAGGGATGAGCAGTTCTTC.

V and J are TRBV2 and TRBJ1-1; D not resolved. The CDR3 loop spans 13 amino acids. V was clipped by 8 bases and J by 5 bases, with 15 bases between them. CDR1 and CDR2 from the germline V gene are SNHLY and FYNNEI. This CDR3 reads CASRTAPKTEAFF. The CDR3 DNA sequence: TGTGCCAGCCGGACGGCACCTAAGACTGAAGCTTTCTTT.

The CDR3 is CASSLGQRGNQPQHF. The CDR3 DNA reads as TGTGCCAGCAGCCTGGGACAGCGGGGCAATCAGCCCCAGCATTTT. The chain employs TRBV3-1 and TRBJ1-5, with 7 bases identical to TRBD1. The V gene end was trimmed by 4 bases and the J gene end by 2 bases; junction bases not matched to a gene: 5. The CDR3 runs to 15 residues. CDR1 is LGHDT and CDR2 is YNNKEL in the germline V gene (reference sequence).

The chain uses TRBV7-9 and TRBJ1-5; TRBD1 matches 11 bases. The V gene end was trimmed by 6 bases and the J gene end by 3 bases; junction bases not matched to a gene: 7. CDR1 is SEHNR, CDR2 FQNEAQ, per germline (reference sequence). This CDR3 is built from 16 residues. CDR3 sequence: CASSRTGGRFNQPQHF. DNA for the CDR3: TGTGCCAGCAGTCGGACAGGGGGCAGGTTCAATCAGCCCCAGCATTTT.

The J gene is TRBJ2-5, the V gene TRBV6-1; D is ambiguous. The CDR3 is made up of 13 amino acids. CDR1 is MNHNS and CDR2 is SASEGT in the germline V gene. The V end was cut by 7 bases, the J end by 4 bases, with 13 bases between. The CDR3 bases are TGTGCCAGCACCTGGGCCGCCACAGAGACCCAGTACTTC. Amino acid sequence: CASTWAATETQYF.

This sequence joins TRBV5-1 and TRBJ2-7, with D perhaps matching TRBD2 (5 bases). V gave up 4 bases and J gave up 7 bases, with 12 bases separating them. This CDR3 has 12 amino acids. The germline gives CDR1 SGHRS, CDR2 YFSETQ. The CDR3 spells CASSISSGEQYF. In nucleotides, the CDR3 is TGCGCCAGCAGCATTTCATCGGGGGAGCAGTACTTC. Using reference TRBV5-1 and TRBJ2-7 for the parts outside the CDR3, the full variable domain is KAGVTQTPRYLIKTRGQQVTLSCSPISGHRSVSWYQQTPGQGLQFLFEYFSETQRNKGNFPGRFSGRQFSNSRSEMNVSTLELGDSALYLCASSISSGEQYFGPGTRLTVT.

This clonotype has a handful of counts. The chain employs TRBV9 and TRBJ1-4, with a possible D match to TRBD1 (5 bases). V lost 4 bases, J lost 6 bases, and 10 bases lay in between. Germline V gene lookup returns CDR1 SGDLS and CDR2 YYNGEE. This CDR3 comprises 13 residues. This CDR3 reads CASSTDSYEKLFF. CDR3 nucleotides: TGTGCCAGCAGCACCGACAGCTATGAAAAACTGTTTTTT.

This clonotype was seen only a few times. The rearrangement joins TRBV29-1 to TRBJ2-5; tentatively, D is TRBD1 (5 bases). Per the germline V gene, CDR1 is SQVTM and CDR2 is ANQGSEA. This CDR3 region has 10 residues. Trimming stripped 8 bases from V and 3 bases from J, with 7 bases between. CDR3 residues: CSTDKETQYF. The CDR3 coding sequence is TGCAGCACGGACAAAGAGACCCAGTACTTC.

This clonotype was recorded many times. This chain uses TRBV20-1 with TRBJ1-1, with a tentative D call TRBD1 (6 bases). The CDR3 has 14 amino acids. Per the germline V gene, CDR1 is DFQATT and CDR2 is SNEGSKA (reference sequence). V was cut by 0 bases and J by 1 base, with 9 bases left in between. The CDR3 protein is CSAREGGANTEAFF. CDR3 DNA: TGCAGTGCTAGAGAGGGGGGGGCGAACACTGAAGCTTTCTTT.

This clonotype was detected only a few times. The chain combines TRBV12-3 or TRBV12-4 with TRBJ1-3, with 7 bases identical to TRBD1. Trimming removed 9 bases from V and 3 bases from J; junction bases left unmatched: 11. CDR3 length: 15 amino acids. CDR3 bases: TGTGCCAGTAAAAGAGAGGGGGCTGTTGGAAACACCATATATTTT. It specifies CASKREGAVGNTIYF.

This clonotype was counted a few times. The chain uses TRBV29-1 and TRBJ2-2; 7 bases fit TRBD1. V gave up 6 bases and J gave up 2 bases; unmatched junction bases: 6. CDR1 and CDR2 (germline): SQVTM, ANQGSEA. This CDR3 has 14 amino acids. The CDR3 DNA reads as TGCAGCGTCGATGACAGGGTTAACACCGGGGAGCTGTTTTTT. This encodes CSVDDRVNTGELFF.

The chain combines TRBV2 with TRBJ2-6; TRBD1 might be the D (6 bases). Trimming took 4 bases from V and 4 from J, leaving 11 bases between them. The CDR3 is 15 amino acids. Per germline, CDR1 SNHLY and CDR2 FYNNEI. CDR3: CASSATGYGANVLTF. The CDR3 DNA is TGTGCCAGCAGTGCTACAGGGTACGGGGCCAACGTCCTGACTTTC.

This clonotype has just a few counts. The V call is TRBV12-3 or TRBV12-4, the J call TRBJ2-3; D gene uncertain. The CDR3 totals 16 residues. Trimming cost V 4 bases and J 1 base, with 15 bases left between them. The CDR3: CASSSFSLAGTDTQYF. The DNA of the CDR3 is TGTGCCAGCAGTTCCTTTTCCCTCGCTGGCACAGATACGCAGTATTTT.

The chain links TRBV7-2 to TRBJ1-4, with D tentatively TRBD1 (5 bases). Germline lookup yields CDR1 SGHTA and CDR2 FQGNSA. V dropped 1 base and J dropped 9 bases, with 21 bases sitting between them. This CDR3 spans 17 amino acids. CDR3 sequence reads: CASSLGGGVSLEKKLFF. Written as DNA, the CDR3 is TGTGCCAGCAGCTTAGGCGGGGGGGTTTCCTTGGAGAAAAAACTGTTTTTT.

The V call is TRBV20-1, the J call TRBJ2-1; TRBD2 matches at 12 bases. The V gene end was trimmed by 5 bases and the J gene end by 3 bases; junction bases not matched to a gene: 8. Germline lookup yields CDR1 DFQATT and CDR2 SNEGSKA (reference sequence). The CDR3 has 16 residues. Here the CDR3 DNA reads TGCAGTGCTCGGAACTCTAGCGGGAGGGTCTACAATGAGCAGTTCTTC. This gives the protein CSARNSSGRVYNEQFF.

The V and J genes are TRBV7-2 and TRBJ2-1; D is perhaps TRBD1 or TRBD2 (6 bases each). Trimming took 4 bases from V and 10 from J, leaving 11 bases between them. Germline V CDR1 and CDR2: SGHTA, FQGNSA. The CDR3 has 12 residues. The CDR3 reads CASSSGASEQFF. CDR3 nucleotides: TGTGCCAGCAGCTCGGGGGCCAGCGAGCAGTTCTTC.

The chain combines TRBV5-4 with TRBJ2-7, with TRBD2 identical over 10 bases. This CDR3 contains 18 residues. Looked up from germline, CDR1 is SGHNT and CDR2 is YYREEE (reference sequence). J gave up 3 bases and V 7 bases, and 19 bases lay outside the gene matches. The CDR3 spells CASHRGASGSRGFYEQYF. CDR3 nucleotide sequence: TGTGCCAGCCACCGGGGGGCTAGCGGGAGCCGCGGGTTCTACGAGCAGTACTTC.

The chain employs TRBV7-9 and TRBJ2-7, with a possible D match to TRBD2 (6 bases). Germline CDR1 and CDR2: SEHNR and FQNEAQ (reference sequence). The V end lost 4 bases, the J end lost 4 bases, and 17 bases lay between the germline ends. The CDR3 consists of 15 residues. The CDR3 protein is CASSSARAAGYEQYF. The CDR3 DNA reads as TGTGCCAGCAGCTCCGCCCGGGCGGCGGGATACGAGCAGTACTTC.

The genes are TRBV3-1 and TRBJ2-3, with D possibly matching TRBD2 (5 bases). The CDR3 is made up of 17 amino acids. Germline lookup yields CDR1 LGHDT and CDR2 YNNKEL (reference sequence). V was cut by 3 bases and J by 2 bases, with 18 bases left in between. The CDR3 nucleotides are TGTGCCAGCAGCCATCGTCGGGGAGACTTCGACACAGATACGCAGTATTTT. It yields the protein CASSHRRGDFDTDTQYF.

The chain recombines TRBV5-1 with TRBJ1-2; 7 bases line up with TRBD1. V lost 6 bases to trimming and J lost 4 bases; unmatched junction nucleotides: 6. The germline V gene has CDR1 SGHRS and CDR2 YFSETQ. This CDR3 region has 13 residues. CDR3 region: CASTPGQTYGYTF. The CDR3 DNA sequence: TGCGCCAGCACCCCGGGACAGACCTATGGCTACACCTTC.

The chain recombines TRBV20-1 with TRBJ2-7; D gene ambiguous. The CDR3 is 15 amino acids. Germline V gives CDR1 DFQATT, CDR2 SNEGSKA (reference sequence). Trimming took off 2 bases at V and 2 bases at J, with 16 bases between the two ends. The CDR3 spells CSARRLSVDPYEQYF. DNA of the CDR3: TGCAGTGCTAGACGATTAAGCGTAGACCCCTACGAGCAGTACTTC.

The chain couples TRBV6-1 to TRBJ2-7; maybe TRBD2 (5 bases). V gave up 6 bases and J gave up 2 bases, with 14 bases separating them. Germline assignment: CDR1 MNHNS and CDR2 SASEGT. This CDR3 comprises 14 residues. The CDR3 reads CASRAPGNTYEQYF. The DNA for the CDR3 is TGTGCCAGCAGAGCCCCCGGGAACACCTACGAGCAGTACTTC.

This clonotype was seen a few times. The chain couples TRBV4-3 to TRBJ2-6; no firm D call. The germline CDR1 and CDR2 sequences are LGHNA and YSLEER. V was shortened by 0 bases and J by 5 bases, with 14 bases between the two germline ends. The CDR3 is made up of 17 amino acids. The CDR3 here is CASSQEVRLGRANVLTF. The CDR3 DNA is TGCGCCAGCAGCCAAGAGGTCAGGTTAGGCAGGGCCAACGTCCTGACTTTC.

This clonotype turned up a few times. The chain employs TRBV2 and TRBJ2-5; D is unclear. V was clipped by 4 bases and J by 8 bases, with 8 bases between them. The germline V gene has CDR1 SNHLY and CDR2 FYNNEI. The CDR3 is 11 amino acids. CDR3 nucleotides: TGTGCCAGCAGTGTTTTAGATACCCAGTACTTC. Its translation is CASSVLDTQYF. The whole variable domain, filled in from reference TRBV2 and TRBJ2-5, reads EPEVTQTPSHQVTQMGQEVILRCVPISNHLYFYWYRQILGQKVEFLVSFYNNEISEKSEIFDDQFSVERPDGSNFTLKIRSTKLEDSAMYFCASSVLDTQYFGPGTRLLVL.